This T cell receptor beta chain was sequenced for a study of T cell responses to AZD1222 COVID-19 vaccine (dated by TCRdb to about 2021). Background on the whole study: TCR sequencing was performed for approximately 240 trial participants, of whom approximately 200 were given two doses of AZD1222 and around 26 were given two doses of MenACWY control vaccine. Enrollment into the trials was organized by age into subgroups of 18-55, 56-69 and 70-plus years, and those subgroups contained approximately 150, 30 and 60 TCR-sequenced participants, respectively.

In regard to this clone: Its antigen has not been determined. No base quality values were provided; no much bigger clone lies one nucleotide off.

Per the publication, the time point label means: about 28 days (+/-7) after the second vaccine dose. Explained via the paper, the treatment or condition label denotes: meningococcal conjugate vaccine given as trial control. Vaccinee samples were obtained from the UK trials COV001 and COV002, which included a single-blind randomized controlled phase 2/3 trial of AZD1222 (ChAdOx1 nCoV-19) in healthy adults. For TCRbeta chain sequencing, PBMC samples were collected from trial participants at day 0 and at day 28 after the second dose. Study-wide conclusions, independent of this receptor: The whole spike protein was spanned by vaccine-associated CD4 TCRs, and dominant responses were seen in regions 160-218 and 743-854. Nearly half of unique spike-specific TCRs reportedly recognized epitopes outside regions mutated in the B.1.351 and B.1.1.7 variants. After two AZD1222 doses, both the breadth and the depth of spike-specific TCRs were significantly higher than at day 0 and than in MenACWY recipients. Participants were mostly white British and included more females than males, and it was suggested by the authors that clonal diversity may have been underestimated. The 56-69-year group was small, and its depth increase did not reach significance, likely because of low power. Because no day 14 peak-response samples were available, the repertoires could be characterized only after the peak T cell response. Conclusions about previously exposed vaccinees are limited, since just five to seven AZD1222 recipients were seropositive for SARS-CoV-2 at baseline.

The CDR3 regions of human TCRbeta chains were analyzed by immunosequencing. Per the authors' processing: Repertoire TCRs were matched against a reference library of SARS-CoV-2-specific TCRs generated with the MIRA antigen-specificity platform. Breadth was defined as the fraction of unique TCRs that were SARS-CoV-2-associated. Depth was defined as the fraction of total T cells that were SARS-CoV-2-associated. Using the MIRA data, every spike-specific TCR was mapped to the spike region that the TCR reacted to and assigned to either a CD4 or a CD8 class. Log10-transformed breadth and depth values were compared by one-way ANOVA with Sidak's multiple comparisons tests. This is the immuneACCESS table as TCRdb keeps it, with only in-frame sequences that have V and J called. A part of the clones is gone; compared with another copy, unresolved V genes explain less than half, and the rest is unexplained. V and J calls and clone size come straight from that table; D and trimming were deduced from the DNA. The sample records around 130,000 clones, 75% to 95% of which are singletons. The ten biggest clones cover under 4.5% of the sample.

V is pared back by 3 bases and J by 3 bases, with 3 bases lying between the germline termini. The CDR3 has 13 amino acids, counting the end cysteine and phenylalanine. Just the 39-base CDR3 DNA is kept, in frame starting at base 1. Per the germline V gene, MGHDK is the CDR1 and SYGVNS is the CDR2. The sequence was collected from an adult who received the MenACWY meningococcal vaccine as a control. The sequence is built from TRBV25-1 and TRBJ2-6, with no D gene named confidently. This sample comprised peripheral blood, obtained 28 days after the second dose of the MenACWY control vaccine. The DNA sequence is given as TGTGCCAGCAGTGAGATTGGGGCCAACGTCCTGACTTTC. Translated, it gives CASSEIGANVLTF.